The entry below gives a single TCR beta chain sequence along with its context. Its specificity is unknown. This sample was taken from a study of T cell responses to AZD1222 COVID-19 vaccine. Study findings and constraints: Donors were chiefly white British, with a greater number of females, and clonal diversity was perhaps underestimated. The peak T cell response came first, and repertoires were sampled only after it.

Libraries were prepared by immunoSEQ multiplex PCR; TCRdb keeps only in-frame clonotypes and omits some of them. The table lists roughly 200,000 clones, around nine tenths of them singletons. V was cut by 8 bases and J by 0 bases, with 17 bases left in between. CDR1 and CDR2 from the germline V gene are GTSNPN and SVGIG (reference sequence). This CDR3 comprises 15 residues. The J gene is TRBJ1-3, the V gene TRBV30; D gene unclear. The origin of this receptor is an adult in good health. The source material was peripheral blood, sampled on day 0 of AZD1222 vaccination. CDR3 residues: CALEEAYLSGNTIYF. CDR3 sequence (DNA): TGTGCCCTCGAAGAGGCCTACCTCTCTGGAAACACCATATATTTT.